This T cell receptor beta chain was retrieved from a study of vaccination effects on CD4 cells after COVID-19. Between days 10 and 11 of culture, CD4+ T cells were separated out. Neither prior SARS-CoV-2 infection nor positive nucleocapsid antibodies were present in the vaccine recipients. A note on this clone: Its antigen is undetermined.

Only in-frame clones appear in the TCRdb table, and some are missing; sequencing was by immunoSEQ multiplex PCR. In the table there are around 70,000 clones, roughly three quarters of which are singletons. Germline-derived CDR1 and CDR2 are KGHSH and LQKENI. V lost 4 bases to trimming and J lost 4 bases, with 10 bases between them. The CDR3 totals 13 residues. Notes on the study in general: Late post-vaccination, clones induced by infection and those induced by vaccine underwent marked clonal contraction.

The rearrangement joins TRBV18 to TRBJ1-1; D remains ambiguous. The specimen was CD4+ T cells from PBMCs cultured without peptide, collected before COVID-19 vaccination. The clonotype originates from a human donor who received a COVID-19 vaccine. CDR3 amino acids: CASSRGEGTEAFF. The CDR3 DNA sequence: TGTGCCAGCTCACGGGGTGAGGGCACTGAAGCTTTCTTT.